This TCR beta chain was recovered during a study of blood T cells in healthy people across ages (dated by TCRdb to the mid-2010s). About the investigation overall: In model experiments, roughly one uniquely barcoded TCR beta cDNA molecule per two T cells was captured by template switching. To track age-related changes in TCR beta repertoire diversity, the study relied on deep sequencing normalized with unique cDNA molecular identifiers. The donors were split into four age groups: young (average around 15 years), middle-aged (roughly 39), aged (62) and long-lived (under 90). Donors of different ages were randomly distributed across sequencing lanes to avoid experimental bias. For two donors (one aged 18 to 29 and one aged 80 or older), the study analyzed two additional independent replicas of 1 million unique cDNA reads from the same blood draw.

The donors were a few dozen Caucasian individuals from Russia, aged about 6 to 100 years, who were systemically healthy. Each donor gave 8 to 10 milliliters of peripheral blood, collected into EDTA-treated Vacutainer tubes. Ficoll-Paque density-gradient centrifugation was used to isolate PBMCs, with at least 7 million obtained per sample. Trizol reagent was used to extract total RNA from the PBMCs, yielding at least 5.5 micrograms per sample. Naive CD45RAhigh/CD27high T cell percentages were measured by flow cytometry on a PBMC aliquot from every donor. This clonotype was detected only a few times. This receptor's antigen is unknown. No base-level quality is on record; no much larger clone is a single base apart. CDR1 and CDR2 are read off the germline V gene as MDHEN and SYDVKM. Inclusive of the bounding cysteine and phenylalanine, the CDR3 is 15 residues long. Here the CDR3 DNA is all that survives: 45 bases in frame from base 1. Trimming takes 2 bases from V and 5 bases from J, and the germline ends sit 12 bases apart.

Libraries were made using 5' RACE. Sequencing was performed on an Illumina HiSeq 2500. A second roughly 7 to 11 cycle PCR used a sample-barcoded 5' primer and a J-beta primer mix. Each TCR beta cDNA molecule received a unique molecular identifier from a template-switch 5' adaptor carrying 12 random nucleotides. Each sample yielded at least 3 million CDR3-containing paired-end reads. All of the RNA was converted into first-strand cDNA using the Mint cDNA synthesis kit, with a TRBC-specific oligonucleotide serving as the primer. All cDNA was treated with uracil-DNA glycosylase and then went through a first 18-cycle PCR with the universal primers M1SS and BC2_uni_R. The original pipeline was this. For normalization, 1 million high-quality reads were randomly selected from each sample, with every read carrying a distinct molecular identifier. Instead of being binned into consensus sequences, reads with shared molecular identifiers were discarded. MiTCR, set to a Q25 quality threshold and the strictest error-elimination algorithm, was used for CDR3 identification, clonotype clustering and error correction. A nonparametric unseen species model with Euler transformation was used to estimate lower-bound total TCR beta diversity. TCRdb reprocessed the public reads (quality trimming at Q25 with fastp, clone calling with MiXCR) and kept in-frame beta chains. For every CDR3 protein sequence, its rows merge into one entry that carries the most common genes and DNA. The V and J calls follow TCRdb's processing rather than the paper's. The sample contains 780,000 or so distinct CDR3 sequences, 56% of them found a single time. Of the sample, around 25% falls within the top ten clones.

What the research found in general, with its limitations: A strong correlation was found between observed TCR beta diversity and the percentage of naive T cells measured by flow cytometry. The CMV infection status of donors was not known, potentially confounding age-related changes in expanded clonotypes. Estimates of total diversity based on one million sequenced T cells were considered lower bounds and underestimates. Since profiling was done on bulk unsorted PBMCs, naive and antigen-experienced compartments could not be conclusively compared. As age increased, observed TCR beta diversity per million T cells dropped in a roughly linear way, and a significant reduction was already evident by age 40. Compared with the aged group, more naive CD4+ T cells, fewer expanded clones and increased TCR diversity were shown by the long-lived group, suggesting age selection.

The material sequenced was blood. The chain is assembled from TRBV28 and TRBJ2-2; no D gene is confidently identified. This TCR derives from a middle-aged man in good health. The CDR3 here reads CASSLAAGWTGELFF. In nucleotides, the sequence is TGTGCCAGCAGTTTAGCCGCAGGCTGGACCGGGGAGCTGTTTTTT.